The 28 T cell receptor beta chains in this list originate from one sample, sequenced in a study of radiotherapy plus CTLA-4 blockade in lung cancer. TCRdb's table, derived via immunoSEQ multiplex PCR, lists solely in-frame clones and lacks some. The sample holds 85,000 to 130,000 clones, 85% to 90% seen once. The material sequenced was peripheral blood, taken from a patient treated with radiotherapy plus ipilimumab. These receptor sequences come from a human donor with non-small cell lung cancer that progressed on radiotherapy plus ipilimumab. Some clones in this sample may be carry-over from other donors' samples.

The CDR3 region has the DNA TGTGCCATCAGTGATAGGGGGGGAGAAGAGACCCAGTACTTC. Amino acids: CAISDRGGEETQYF. The gene calls are TRBV10-3 and TRBJ2-5, with TRBD2 as a possible D gene (7 bases). Trimming stripped 3 bases from V and 3 bases from J, with 11 bases between. This CDR3 is 14 amino acids long. CDR1 is ENHRY, CDR2 SYGVKD, per germline.

In the case of this clone: The junction departs from germline at one end; a sequencing error may be responsible. This chain joins TRBV6-1 and TRBJ2-3; D remains ambiguous. Germline V gives CDR1 MNHNS, CDR2 SASEGT. The CDR3 spans 8 residues. The CDR3 coding sequence is TGTGCCGGCAGTGAAAGACTTTTT. Translated, it gives CAGSERLF.

The genes are TRBV4-1 and TRBJ2-1; TRBD1 matches at 9 bases. The CDR3 has 16 residues. With V trimmed by 1 base and J by 2 bases, 3 bases remained unmatched. Germline V gives CDR1 MGHRA, CDR2 YSYEKL. CDR3 in amino acids: CASSQAWTGAYNEQFF. The DNA of the CDR3 is TGCGCCAGCAGCCAAGCTTGGACAGGGGCCTACAATGAGCAGTTCTTC.

This clone appeared a single time. The chain uses TRBV19 and TRBJ1-5, with 7 bases lining up with TRBD1. The V gene end was trimmed by 5 bases and the J gene end by 1 base; junction bases not matched to a gene: 5. Germline CDR1 LNHDA, CDR2 SQIVND (reference sequence). CDR3 length: 15 residues. The DNA for the CDR3 is TGTGCCAGTAGTCACGGACAGGCCAGCAATCAGCCCCAGCATTTT. It translates to CASSHGQASNQPQHF.

The chain is built from TRBV19 and TRBJ2-7; D call uncertain. The CDR3 length is 13 residues. Germline V gene lookup returns CDR1 LNHDA and CDR2 SQIVND (reference sequence). Trimming removed 3 bases from V and 3 bases from J, with 9 bases in between. The CDR3 DNA reads TGTGCCAGTAGTATGAGTCCATACTACGAGCAGTACTTC. Translation gives CASSMSPYYEQYF.

This clone is a singleton in its sample. The J gene is TRBJ1-5, the V gene TRBV6-1; D not resolved. Trimming stripped 0 bases from V and 0 bases from J, with 9 bases between. Germline V gives CDR1 MNHNS, CDR2 SASEGT. This CDR3 contains 16 residues. The CDR3 sequence: CASSEAHRSSNQPQHF. In nucleotides, the CDR3 is TGTGCCAGCAGTGAAGCGCATCGTAGTAGCAATCAGCCCCAGCATTTT.

The J gene is TRBJ2-7, the V gene TRBV11-2; tentative D call: TRBD2 (5 bases). CDR3 length: 13 amino acids. Trimming pared 0 bases from V and 5 bases from J, leaving 8 bases between. CDR1 and CDR2 (germline): SGHAT, FQNNGV. The CDR3 sequence: CASSLDNGDEQYF. DNA for the CDR3: TGTGCCAGCAGCTTAGATAACGGGGACGAGCAGTACTTC.

This chain links TRBV9 with TRBJ2-6; 7 nucleotides agree with TRBD1. The CDR3 has 15 amino acids. Germline V gene data show CDR1 as SGDLS and CDR2 as YYNGEE. V was clipped by 5 bases and J by 0 bases; unmatched bases: 2. The CDR3 region has the DNA TGTGCCAGCAGGGGACAGCTCTCTGGGGCCAACGTCCTGACTTTC. This encodes CASRGQLSGANVLTF.

The chain recombines TRBV4-1 with TRBJ2-1; TRBD1 matches 8 bases. CDR1 is MGHRA, CDR2 YSYEKL, per germline. Losses at the gene ends were 1 base for V and 0 bases for J; bases not matched to a gene: 8. The CDR3 consists of 18 residues. The CDR3 spells CASSQGPDRGLSYNEQFF. DNA of the CDR3: TGCGCCAGCAGCCAAGGTCCTGACAGGGGCCTCTCCTACAATGAGCAGTTCTTC.

The J gene is TRBJ1-4, the V gene TRBV12-1; the table assigns TRBD1, which was not confirmed against the DNA. TRBV12-1 is designated a pseudogene. The CDR3 length is 13 residues. The CDR3 loop is CAILYRLREKLFF. For the CDR3, the DNA is TGTGCCATCTTATACAGGTTAAGAGAAAAACTGTTTTTT.

The chain couples TRBV7-9 to TRBJ1-1; unclear D gene. Germline CDR1 SEHNR, CDR2 FQNEAQ (reference sequence). The V and J ends lost 5 bases and 11 bases respectively, with 18 bases between them. This CDR3 has 13 residues. CDR3 nucleotides: TGTGCCAGCAGCCCTGGACGGAGGATCGGCGCTTTCTTT. It is translated as CASSPGRRIGAFF.

This sequence joins TRBV4-1 and TRBJ1-2; TRBD1 aligns across 8 bases. V was clipped by 1 base and J by 4 bases; unmatched bases: 5. Germline V gene lookup returns CDR1 MGHRA and CDR2 YSYEKL. This CDR3 region has 15 residues. CDR3 sequence: CASSQGDRPLYGYTF. In DNA form, the CDR3 reads TGCGCCAGCAGCCAAGGGGACAGGCCGCTCTATGGCTACACCTTC.

In its sample, this clone was seen a few times. The V gene is TRBV7-2, the J gene TRBJ2-1; 8 positions agree with TRBD1. CDR1 SGHTA and CDR2 FQGNSA come from the germline V gene. The CDR3 has 15 residues. Losses at the gene ends were 3 bases for V and 6 bases for J; bases not matched to a gene: 7. The CDR3 DNA reads TGTGCCAGCAGCTTCCAACAGGGGGTTTTCAATGAGCAGTTCTTC. This translates into CASSFQQGVFNEQFF.

The CDR3: CASSLDVGPYYEQYF. For the CDR3, the DNA is TGCGCCAGCAGCTTGGATGTGGGGCCCTACTACGAGCAGTACTTC. The chain recombines TRBV5-1 with TRBJ2-7; a weak D match, TRBD1 (5 bases). The V end lost 0 bases, the J end lost 3 bases, and 13 bases lay between the germline ends. This CDR3 has 15 amino acids. Per the germline V gene, CDR1 is SGHRS and CDR2 is YFSETQ.

The chain has TRBV27 and TRBJ2-6, with 7 bases identical to TRBD1. The V and J ends lost 10 bases and 0 bases, in that order; junction bases with no gene match: 12. Germline V lookup: CDR1 MNHEY, CDR2 SMNVEV (reference sequence). The CDR3 runs to 17 residues. This CDR3 is CATSVTGADSGANVLTF. CDR3 DNA sequence: TGTGCCACCTCAGTCACAGGGGCCGACTCTGGGGCCAACGTCCTGACTTTC.

J is TRBJ2-2 and V is TRBV27, with TRBD1 matching 10 bases. J lost 3 bases, V lost 3 bases, and 7 bases had no gene match. The CDR3 is made up of 17 amino acids. Germline values: CDR1 MNHEY, CDR2 SMNVEV (reference sequence). DNA for the CDR3: TGTGCCAGCAGTTTGGGACAGGGGCAGGGGTACACCGGGGAGCTGTTTTTT. This sequence encodes CASSLGQGQGYTGELFF.

This CDR3 reads CASAQISLVTEAFF. CDR3 in DNA: TGTGCCAGCGCCCAAATCAGTTTGGTGACTGAAGCTTTCTTT. This chain connects TRBV7-2 to TRBJ1-1; D gene unclear. The CDR3 covers 14 residues. Germline V CDR1 and CDR2: SGHTA, FQGNSA. Trimming removed 8 bases at V and 5 bases at J, with 18 bases between. The whole variable domain, remainder taken from reference TRBV7-2 and TRBJ1-1, is GAGVSQSPSNKVTEKGKDVELRCDPISGHTALYWYRQSLGQGLEFLIYFQGNSAPDKSGLPSDRFSAERTGGSVSTLTIQRTQQEDSAVYLCASAQISLVTEAFFGQGTRLTVV.

J is TRBJ2-5 and V is TRBV28; 8 positions agree with TRBD2. Germline V gene lookup returns CDR1 MDHEN and CDR2 SYDVKM. Germline trimming cut 5 bases from V and 4 bases from J; bases unmatched to any gene: 9. The CDR3 spans 15 residues. The CDR3: CASSAPSGGTETQYF. The CDR3 DNA is TGTGCCAGCAGTGCCCCCAGCGGGGGTACAGAGACCCAGTACTTC. The entire variable domain, with the rest obtained from reference TRBV28 and TRBJ2-5, is as follows: DVKVTQSSRYLVKRTGEKVFLECVQDMDHENMFWYRQDPGLGLRLIYFSYDVKMKEKGDIPEGYSVSREKKERFSLILESASTNQTSMYLCASSAPSGGTETQYFGPGTRLLVL.

This rearrangement joins TRBV4-2 to TRBJ1-6; a weak D match, TRBD1 (5 bases). Germline values: CDR1 LGHNA, CDR2 YNFKEQ. The CDR3 loop spans 15 amino acids. Trimming stripped 1 base from V and 10 bases from J, with 14 bases between. CDR3 bases: TGTGCCAGCAGCCAAGCGCGGGACGTGGGGTCACCCCTCCACTTT. Translating it yields CASSQARDVGSPLHF.

The chain links TRBV5-4 to TRBJ2-5; 10 nucleotides align to TRBD2. This CDR3 comprises 15 residues. Looked up from germline, CDR1 is SGHNT and CDR2 is YYREEE (reference sequence). V lost 2 bases and J lost 0; bases outside the gene matches: 1. The CDR3: CASSFTSGDQETQYF. The CDR3 nucleotides read TGTGCCAGCAGCTTCACTAGCGGGGACCAAGAGACCCAGTACTTC.

The rearrangement uses TRBV6-5 and TRBJ1-3; D gene unclear. The germline V and J ends were trimmed by 4 bases and 6 bases, with 13 bases remaining between them. The CDR3 consists of 14 residues. Germline V CDR1 and CDR2: MNHEY, SVGAGI. DNA for the CDR3: TGTGCCAGCAGTTTCACGGGCTTGGTAAACACCATATATTTT. Translating gives CASSFTGLVNTIYF.

Remarks on this clone: Relative to the germline gene, one junction end is altered; a read error may explain this. J is TRBJ2-5 and V is TRBV7-7, with 8 positions matching TRBD2. This CDR3 contains 14 residues. The V gene's germline CDR1 is SSHAT and CDR2 FNYEAQ (reference sequence). The CDR3 DNA follows: TGTGCTAGCAATAACGGGGGGGCCGGGGAGACCCAGTACTTC. It encodes CASNNGGAGETQYF.

CDR3: CASSITGSYEQYF. The CDR3 DNA follows: TGTGCCAGTAGTATTACGGGTTCCTACGAGCAGTACTTC. The chain has TRBV19 and TRBJ2-7, with D unclear. The CDR3 has 13 residues. Germline CDR1 and CDR2: LNHDA and SQIVND (reference sequence). V was shortened by 3 bases and J by 1 base, with 7 bases between the two germline ends.

The chain has TRBV2 and TRBJ2-1; 7 bases agree with TRBD1. V shed 5 bases and J 6 bases; nucleotides not matched to a gene: 7. The CDR3 spans 14 residues. Germline CDR1 and CDR2: SNHLY and FYNNEI. As DNA, the CDR3 is TGTGCCAGCAGTCAGCTACAGGGGTCCAATGAGCAGTTCTTC. Translating it yields CASSQLQGSNEQFF.

V is TRBV6-6 and J is TRBJ2-7; D may be TRBD1 (6 bases). The V gene lost 2 bases and the J gene lost 2 bases, with 13 bases spanning the gap. CDR1 and CDR2 from the germline V gene are MNHNY and SVGAGI (reference sequence). The CDR3 totals 15 residues. The CDR3 reads CASSYDGQTTYEQYF. CDR3 sequence (DNA): TGTGCCAGCAGTTACGACGGACAGACCACCTACGAGCAGTACTTC.

The chain is built from TRBV21-1 and TRBJ1-2. TRBV21-1 is noted as a pseudogene. CDR3 size: 17 residues. The CDR3 DNA reads as TGTGCCAGCAGCCAATCCTCCGTGGGGGGGGCAGGCTATGGCTACACCTTC. Amino acids: CASSQSSVGGAGYGYTF.

The V gene is TRBV4-2, the J gene TRBJ2-1; no firm D call. The CDR3 contains 16 residues. CDR1 and CDR2 from the germline V gene are LGHNA and YNFKEQ. The V gene lost 0 bases and the J gene lost 2 bases, with 11 bases spanning the gap. This CDR3 is CASSQEWPVPYNEQFF. The CDR3 bases are TGTGCCAGCAGCCAAGAGTGGCCAGTACCCTACAATGAGCAGTTCTTC.

The chain links TRBV11-3 to TRBJ1-1; D ambiguous. Germline V gene sequence: CDR1 SGHNT, CDR2 YENEEA. The CDR3 is made up of 13 amino acids. The V end was cut by 0 bases, the J end by 3 bases, with 5 bases between. This CDR3 is CASSLDQDTEAFF. The CDR3 DNA reads as TGTGCCAGCAGCTTAGACCAAGACACTGAAGCTTTCTTT.